Sequencing of this T cell receptor beta chain was carried out in a study of blood T cell repertoires in COVID-19. Per germline, CDR1 MNHEY and CDR2 SVGAGI. The CDR3 loop spans 16 amino acids. With 0 bases clipped from V and 7 bases from J, the junction kept 4 bases outside the gene matches. TCRdb's table, derived via immunoSEQ multiplex PCR, lists solely in-frame clones and lacks some. The sample contains fewer than 250,000 clones, 83% of which appear only once. Sequenced sample: peripheral blood. The clonotype was recovered from a woman in her thirties or forties with active or convalescent COVID-19. The gene calls are TRBV6-5 and TRBJ2-2; 11 bases are a match to TRBD2. CDR3 in amino acids: CASSYSTSGEYGELFF. CDR3 sequence (DNA): TGTGCCAGCAGTTACTCGACTAGCGGGGAATACGGGGAGCTGTTTTTT.